This T cell receptor (beta chain) was captured by sequencing in a study of regulatory T cells in long-lasting Graves disease. This CDR3 contains 16 residues. The V end was cut by 1 base, the J end by 5 bases, with 15 bases between. Germline loops: CDR1 SEHNR, CDR2 FQNEAQ (reference sequence). General study points: The sample size was small, and this may have reduced accuracy.

This sample's time point: persistent/refractory GD, antithyroid drugs over 5 years with positive TRAb. Isolated PBMC RNA provided the starting material for the TCR library. With respect to this clonotype: Its antigen is undetermined.

In building TCR beta libraries, iRepertoire HTBI primers were used together with Arm-PCR of CDR3 regions. MiXCR, run by TCRdb on the multiplex PCR reads, gives a single entry per CDR3 protein. The top ten hold about 7.8% of the sample, which has roughly 470,000 distinct CDR3 sequences, 20% seen once. The starting material was peripheral blood mononuclear cells (PBMCs), obtained when the disease was refractory, from a patient treated with antithyroid drugs. The sequence came from a female donor with Graves disease. This sequence joins TRBV7-9 and TRBJ2-1; D is uncertain. The CDR3 DNA reads TGTGCCAGCAGCTTAGTTCAGGCTTATCCCCACAATGAGCAGTTCTTC. Its translation: CASSLVQAYPHNEQFF.